The following is a T cell receptor beta chain sequence with its context. These data are taken from a study of blood T cell repertoires in COVID-19. Per the original methods: Amplification with reference gene primers provided the estimates of nucleated cell counts. Measured with immunoSEQ multiplex PCR; TCRdb has only the in-frame clones, and not every one. V and J calls and clone size are as listed in that table; D and trimming were resolved from the DNA. In the table there are some 300,000 clones, 86% of which are singletons. The source material was peripheral blood. This clonotype was obtained from a woman aged 70 to 79 with COVID-19, enrolled during active disease.

This CDR3 reads CASSPWTGPTYEQYF. The CDR3 coding sequence is TGTGCCAGCAGCCCCTGGACAGGGCCCACCTACGAGCAGTACTTC. This chain connects TRBV9 to TRBJ2-7; 8 bases align to TRBD1. Germline V CDR1 and CDR2: SGDLS, YYNGEE. The trim removed 4 bases at V and 2 bases at J, leaving 8 bases unmatched. The CDR3 contains 15 residues. Full variable domain (remainder filled in from reference TRBV9 and TRBJ2-7): DSGVTQTPKHLITATGQRVTLRCSPRSGDLSVYWYQQSLDQGLQFLIQYYNGEERAKGNILERFSAQQFPDLHSELNLSSLELGDSALYFCASSPWTGPTYEQYFGPGTRLTVT.